The rows below give T cell receptor beta chains drawn from one sample of a study of blood T cell repertoires in COVID-19. Profiling relied on immunoSEQ multiplex PCR, and the TCRdb table lists in-frame clones only, not all of them. Among 250,000 to 400,000 clones listed, 90% were seen once. The sequenced sample was peripheral blood. The receptors derive from a woman aged 25 to 45 with COVID-19, enrolled during active disease. Each CDR3 is given with its conserved first and last residue. Fields, in order: D gene, V gene, J gene, CDR3 protein, CDR3 DNA. D genes are given only for firm matches.

>TRBD1|TRBV7-9|TRBJ1-1
CASSSPGQGVTEAFF
TGTGCCAGCAGCTCTCCGGGACAGGGGGTTACTGAAGCTTTCTTT
>TRBD2|TRBV13|TRBJ2-7
CASSSEREPTYEQYF
TGTGCCAGCAGCTCCGAGCGGGAGCCAACCTACGAGCAGTACTTC
>NA|TRBV29-1|TRBJ1-2
CSVSGTVYGGAF
TGCAGCGTTAGCGGGACGGTTTATGGGGGGGCCTTC
>TRBD2|TRBV28|TRBJ2-3
CASSYPTSGMSDTQYF
TGTGCCAGCAGTTATCCGACTAGCGGGATGTCAGATACGCAGTATTTT
>TRBD1|TRBV6-5|TRBJ1-3
CASRTTGVSGNTIYF
TGTGCCAGCAGGACAACAGGGGTGTCTGGAAACACCATATATTTT
>NA|TRBV28|TRBJ1-4
CASSPRAAQNEKLFF
TGTGCCAGCAGTCCGAGGGCGGCGCAAAATGAAAAACTGTTTTTT
>NA|TRBV19|TRBJ1-3
CASSVQQGTGNTIYF
TGTGCCAGTAGCGTCCAACAGGGAACCGGAAACACCATATATTTT
>NA|TRBV19|TRBJ2-7
CASSSSGHVIYEQYF
TGTGCCAGTAGTAGCTCGGGACACGTTATCTACGAGCAGTACTTC
>NA|TRBV28|TRBJ2-1
CASSLGSGTNEQFF
TGTGCCAGCAGTTTAGGGTCAGGGACAAATGAGCAGTTCTTC
>TRBD2|TRBV3-1/TRBV3-2|TRBJ2-7
CASSQGASGTYEQYF
TGTGCCAGCAGCCAAGGGGCTAGCGGTACCTACGAGCAGTACTTC
>TRBD1|TRBV30|TRBJ1-5
CAWSEGGTGNQPQHF
TGTGCCTGGAGTGAAGGGGGGACAGGGAATCAGCCCCAGCATTTT
>TRBD2|TRBV5-1|TRBJ2-7
CASSLEGTSSYEQYF
TGCGCCAGCAGCTTGGAGGGGACTAGCAGCTACGAGCAGTACTTC
>NA|TRBV5-1|TRBJ2-2
CASSPQGSSGELFF
TGCGCCAGCAGCCCACAGGGATCCTCCGGGGAGCTGTTTTTT
>TRBD1|TRBV6-5|TRBJ2-5
CASYRGDLETQYF
TGTGCCAGTTACAGGGGCGACTTAGAGACCCAGTACTTC
>NA|TRBV18|TRBJ2-5
CASSPWAGETQYF
TGTGCCAGCTCACCTTGGGCTGGGGAGACCCAGTACTTC
>TRBD1|TRBV15|TRBJ1-4
CATSSGDRGTNEKLFF
TGTGCCACCAGCAGTGGAGACAGGGGAACTAATGAAAAACTGTTTTTT
>NA|TRBV24-1|TRBJ1-5
CATSELPGHPSNQPQHF
TGTGCCACCAGTGAGTTACCGGGACACCCTAGCAATCAGCCCCAGCATTTT